This T cell receptor beta chain was documented in a study of beta chain features in type 1 diabetes. Points from the study as a whole: When Type 1 diabetes patients were examined, their TCRB CDR3s proved moderately but significantly shorter in all four CD4+ subsets.

Investigators reverse transcribed all isolated RNA, so they sequenced expressed TCRB transcripts. Sequencing used immunoSEQ multiplex PCR; TCRdb keeps in-frame clones, though not all of them. The repertoire has hundreds of thousands of clones, 14% of them found once; the top ten carry roughly 6.7%. Remarks on this clone: Its specificity is unknown.

Per germline, CDR1 SGHAT and CDR2 FQNNGV. Trimming shortened V by 1 base and J by 4 bases, and 16 bases separated the two germline ends. This CDR3 contains 16 residues. The TCR was taken from a man aged 25-45 years in good health. The rearrangement uses TRBV11-2 and TRBJ1-1; TRBD1 is a possible D gene (5 bases). The sequencing sample was made of central memory CD4+ T cells from blood. CDR3 in DNA: TGTGCCAGCAGCTTAGGTGGAGGGGTGGTGGGCACTGAAGCTTTCTTT. Residues: CASSLGGGVVGTEAFF.